This TCR beta chain stems from a study of blood T cell repertoires in COVID-19. Study in general: The samples span acute and convalescent COVID-19 from the United States, Italy and Spain. The cDNA or gDNA used as material had been derived from T cells, B-cell-depleted T cells, or PBMCs.

This CDR3 is 18 amino acids long. Germline lookup yields CDR1 MNHEY and CDR2 SVGEGT. Deletions cut 4 bases from V and 0 bases from J, with 19 bases between. Original analysis: Reference gene primers were amplified, and this amplification served to estimate nucleated cell counts. The assay was immunoSEQ multiplex PCR, and TCRdb's table has in-frame clones only and misses some. That table furnishes V, J and clone size, whereas the DNA furnished D and trimming. The sample holds a few hundred thousand clones, approximately 82% seen once. This receptor was identified in a woman at least 80 years old with acute or convalescent COVID-19. Input material: peripheral blood. The chain employs TRBV6-2 or TRBV6-3 and TRBJ2-1; D might be TRBD2 (6 bases). Here the CDR3 reads CASSSGVSGLRSYNEQFF. In DNA form, the CDR3 reads TGTGCCAGCAGTTCGGGGGTTTCGGGACTTCGCTCCTACAATGAGCAGTTCTTC.